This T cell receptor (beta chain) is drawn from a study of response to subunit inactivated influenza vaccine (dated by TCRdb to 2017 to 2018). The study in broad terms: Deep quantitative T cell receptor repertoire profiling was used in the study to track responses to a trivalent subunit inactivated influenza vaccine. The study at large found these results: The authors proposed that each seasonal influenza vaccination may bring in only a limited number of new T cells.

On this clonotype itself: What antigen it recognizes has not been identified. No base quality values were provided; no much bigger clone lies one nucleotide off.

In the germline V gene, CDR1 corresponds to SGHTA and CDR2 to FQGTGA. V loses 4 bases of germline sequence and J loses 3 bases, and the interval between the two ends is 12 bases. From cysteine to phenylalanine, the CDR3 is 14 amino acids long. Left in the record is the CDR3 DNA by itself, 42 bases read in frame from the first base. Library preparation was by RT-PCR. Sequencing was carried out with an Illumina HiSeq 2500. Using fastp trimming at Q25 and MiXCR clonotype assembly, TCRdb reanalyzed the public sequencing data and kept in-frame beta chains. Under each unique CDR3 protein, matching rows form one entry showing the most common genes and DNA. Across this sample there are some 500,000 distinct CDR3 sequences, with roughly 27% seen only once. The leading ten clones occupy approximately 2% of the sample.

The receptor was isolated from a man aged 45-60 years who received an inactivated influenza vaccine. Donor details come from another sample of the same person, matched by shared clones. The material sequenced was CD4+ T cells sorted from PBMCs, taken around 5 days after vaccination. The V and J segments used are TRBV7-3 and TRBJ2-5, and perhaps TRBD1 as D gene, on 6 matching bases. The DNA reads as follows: TGTGCCAGCAGCTCGACAGGAACTAAAGAGACCCAGTACTTC. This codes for CASSSTGTKETQYF.